The source of this T cell receptor (beta chain) is a study of shared clonotypes between healthy human individuals. About the study: The donor group consisted of a couple of women and a few men, aged 18 to 49.

The genomic DNA of each subset was split evenly across several immunoSEQ plates. TCRdb keeps only in-frame clones here, not all; method: immunoSEQ multiplex PCR. The table has roughly 2.2 million clones, approximately 90% seen once; the top ten hold 0.37%. V shed 4 bases and J shed 3 bases, with 16 bases lying between them. The CDR3 sequence is 15 residues long. Germline loops: CDR1 SGDLS, CDR2 YYNGEE. The donors were adults (healthy and HIV-negative) with no recent acute infections or vaccinations. The sequence was obtained from a man in his late teens or twenties in good health. Some clones in this sample may be carry-over from other donors' samples. This chain connects TRBV9 to TRBJ1-1; tentative D call: TRBD1 (6 bases). Sequenced: naive CD4+ T cells from PBMCs. Subset specified: CD45RA+ positively selected. The CDR3 is CASSPDLRGYTEAFF. The CDR3 DNA reads as TGTGCCAGCAGCCCGGACCTTAGGGGGTACACTGAAGCTTTCTTT. The full variable domain, with the rest looked up from reference TRBV9 and TRBJ1-1, is DSGVTQTPKHLITATGQRVTLRCSPRSGDLSVYWYQQSLDQGLQFLIQYYNGEERAKGNILERFSAQQFPDLHSELNLSSLELGDSALYFCASSPDLRGYTEAFFGQGTRLTVV.